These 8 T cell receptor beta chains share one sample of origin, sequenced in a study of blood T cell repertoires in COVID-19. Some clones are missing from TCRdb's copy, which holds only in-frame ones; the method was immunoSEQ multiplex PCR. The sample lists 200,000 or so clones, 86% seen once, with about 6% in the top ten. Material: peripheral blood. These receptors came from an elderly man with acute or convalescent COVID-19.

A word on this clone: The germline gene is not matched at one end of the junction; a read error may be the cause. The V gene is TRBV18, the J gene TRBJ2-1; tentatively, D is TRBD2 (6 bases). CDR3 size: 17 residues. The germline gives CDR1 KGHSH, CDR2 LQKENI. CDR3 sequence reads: CASSPPAGTSSYDEQFF. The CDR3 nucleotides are TGTGCCAGCTCACCACCGGCAGGGACTTCATCCTACGATGAGCAGTTCTTC.

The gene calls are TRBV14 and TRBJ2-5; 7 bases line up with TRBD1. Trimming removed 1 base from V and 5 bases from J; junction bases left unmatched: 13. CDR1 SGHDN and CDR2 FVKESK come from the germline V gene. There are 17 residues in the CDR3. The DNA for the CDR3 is TGTGCCAGCAGCCAAGGATTTTTTACAGGGGCCCAGGAGACCCAGTACTTC. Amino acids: CASSQGFFTGAQETQYF.

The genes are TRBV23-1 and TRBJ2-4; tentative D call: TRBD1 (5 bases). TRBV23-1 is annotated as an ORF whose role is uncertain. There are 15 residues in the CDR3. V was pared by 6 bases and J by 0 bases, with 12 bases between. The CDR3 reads CASSSRQTAKNIQYF. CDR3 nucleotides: TGCGCCAGCAGCTCCCGACAGACAGCCAAAAACATTCAGTACTTC.

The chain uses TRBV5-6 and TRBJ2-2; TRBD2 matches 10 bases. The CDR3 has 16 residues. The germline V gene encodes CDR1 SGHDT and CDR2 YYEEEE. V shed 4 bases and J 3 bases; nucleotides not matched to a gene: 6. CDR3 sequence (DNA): TGTGCCAGCAGCCCGCTAGCGGGAGTAGACACCGGGGAGCTGTTTTTT. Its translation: CASSPLAGVDTGELFF.

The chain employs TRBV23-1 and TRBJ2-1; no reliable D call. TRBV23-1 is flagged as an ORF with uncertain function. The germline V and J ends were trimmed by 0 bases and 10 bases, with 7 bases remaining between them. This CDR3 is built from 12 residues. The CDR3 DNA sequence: TGCGCCAGCAGTCAATCGAGTTGCGAGCAGTTCTTC. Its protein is CASSQSSCEQFF.

This chain's CDR3 is CASSQGQGRGETQYF. CDR3 nucleotides: TGTGCCAGCAGCCAAGGACAGGGGAGGGGGGAGACCCAGTACTTC. V usage is TRBV7-7 and J usage is TRBJ2-5; 9 nucleotides line up with TRBD1. The germline V gene has CDR1 SSHAT and CDR2 FNYEAQ (reference sequence). V shed 5 bases and J 5 bases; nucleotides not matched to a gene: 9. The CDR3 loop spans 15 amino acids.

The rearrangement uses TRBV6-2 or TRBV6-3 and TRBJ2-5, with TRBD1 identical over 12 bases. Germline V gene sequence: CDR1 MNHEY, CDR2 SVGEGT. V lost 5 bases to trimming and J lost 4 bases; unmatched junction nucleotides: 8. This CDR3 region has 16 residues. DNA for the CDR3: TGTGCCAGCAGTCGCACCGGGACAGGGGGCGGAGAGACCCAGTACTTC. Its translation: CASSRTGTGGGETQYF.

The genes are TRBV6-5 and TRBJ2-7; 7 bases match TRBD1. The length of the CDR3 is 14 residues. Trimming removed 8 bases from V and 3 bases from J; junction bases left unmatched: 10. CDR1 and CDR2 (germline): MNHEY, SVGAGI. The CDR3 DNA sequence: TGTGCCAGCCGATGGGACAGCCAAGGCTACGAGCAGTACTTC. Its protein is CASRWDSQGYEQYF.